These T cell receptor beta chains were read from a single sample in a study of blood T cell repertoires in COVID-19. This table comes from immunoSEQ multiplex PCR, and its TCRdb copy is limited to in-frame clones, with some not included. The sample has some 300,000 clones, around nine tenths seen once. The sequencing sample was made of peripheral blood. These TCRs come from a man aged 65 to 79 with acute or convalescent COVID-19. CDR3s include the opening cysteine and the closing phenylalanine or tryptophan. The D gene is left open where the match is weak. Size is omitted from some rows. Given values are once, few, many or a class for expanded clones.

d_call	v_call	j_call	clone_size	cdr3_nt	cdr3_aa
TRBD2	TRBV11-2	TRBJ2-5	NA	TGTGCCAGCAGCGTCGGGACTAGCGGGAGAGAGACCCAGTACTTC	CASSVGTSGRETQYF
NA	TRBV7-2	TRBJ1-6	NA	TGTGCCAGCAGCTTGGCCACAGGAATTGATTCACCCCTCCACTTT	CASSLATGIDSPLHF
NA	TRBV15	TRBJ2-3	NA	TGTGCCACCAGCTCCGAGGCAGATACGCAGTATTTT	CATSSEADTQYF
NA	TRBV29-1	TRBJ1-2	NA	TGCAGCGTTGAGGGTCAGGGCGATAACTATGGCTACACCTTC	CSVEGQGDNYGYTF
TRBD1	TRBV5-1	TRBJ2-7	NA	TGCGCCAGCAGCTTGGGGTACAGGGGCGAGCAGTACTTC	CASSLGYRGEQYF
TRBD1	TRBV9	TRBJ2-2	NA	TGTGCCAGCAGCGTAGTAGGGGGCGCCGGCGGGGAGCTGTTTTTT	CASSVVGGAGGELFF
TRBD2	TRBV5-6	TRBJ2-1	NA	TGTGCCAGCAGCTCAATCCATAGCGGGAGGGATAACTACAATGAGCAGTTCTTC	CASSSIHSGRDNYNEQFF
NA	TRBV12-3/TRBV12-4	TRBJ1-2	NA	TGTGCCAGCAGCCCAACAGATTTCTATGGCTACACCTTC	CASSPTDFYGYTF
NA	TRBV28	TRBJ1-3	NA	TGTGCCAGCAGTCCCCCTCGGGGGTCTGGAAACACCATATATTTT	CASSPPRGSGNTIYF
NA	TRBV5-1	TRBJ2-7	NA	TGCGCCAGCAGCTTGCAGGGGTACGAGCAGTACTTC	CASSLQGYEQYF
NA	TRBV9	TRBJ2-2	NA	TGTGCCAGCAGCGTAGGTCTCACCGGGGAGCTGTTTTTT	CASSVGLTGELFF
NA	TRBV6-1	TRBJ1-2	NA	TGTGCCAGCAGTGAGAGGTCCACACTTGACTATGGCTACACCTTC	CASSERSTLDYGYTF
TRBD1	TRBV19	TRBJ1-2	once	TGTGCCAGTAGTATCAAGGGGGCAAACTATGGCTACACCTTC	CASSIKGANYGYTF
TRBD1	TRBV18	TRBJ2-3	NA	TGTGCCAGCTCACCATCACAGGGGCGATCAGATACGCAGTATTTT	CASSPSQGRSDTQYF
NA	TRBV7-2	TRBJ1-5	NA	TGTGCCAGCAGCTCCCGGCGGGATCAGCCCCAGCATTTT	CASSSRRDQPQHF
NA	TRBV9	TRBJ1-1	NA	TGTGCCAGCAGCGTAGGACAGACAATGAACACTGAAGCTTTCTTT	CASSVGQTMNTEAFF
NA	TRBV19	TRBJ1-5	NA	TGTGCCAGTAGTATAGGCACAGTTGCCTCTAGCAATCAGCCCCAGCATTTT	CASSIGTVASSNQPQHF
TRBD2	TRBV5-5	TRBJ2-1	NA	TGTGCCAGCAGCTCCTACTGGACTAGCGGGGGATACAATGAGCAGTTCTTC	CASSSYWTSGGYNEQFF
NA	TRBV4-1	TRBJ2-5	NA	TGCGCCAGCAGCCAAGCAGGTGGAAGTACCAAGGGGGAGACCCAGTACTTC	CASSQAGGSTKGETQYF
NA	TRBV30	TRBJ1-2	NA	TGTGCCTGGAGTGTACACCCCTTAAACAGGGTTCCTGGCTACACCTTC	CAWSVHPLNRVPGYTF
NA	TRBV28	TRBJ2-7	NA	TGTGCCAGCAGTTTACCCAGAACCTACGAGCAGTACTTC	CASSLPRTYEQYF
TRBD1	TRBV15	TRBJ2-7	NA	TGTGCCACCAGCAGAGGGAGGGACAGGGGGGACGAGCAGTACTTC	CATSRGRDRGDEQYF
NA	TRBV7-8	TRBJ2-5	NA	TGTGCCAGCAGCTTAGAAGCTAGGCAGACCCAGTACTTC	CASSLEARQTQYF
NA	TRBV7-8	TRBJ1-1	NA	TGTGCCAGCAGCTTTTTACAGGCTATGAACACTGAAGCTTTCTTT	CASSFLQAMNTEAFF
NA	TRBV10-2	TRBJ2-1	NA	TGCGCCAGCAGTGTTCTAATTGCGGGGACCAATGAGCAGTTCTTC	CASSVLIAGTNEQFF
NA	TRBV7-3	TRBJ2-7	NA	TGTGCCAGCAGCTTACAGGGGAGGGGATCCTACGAGCAGTACTTC	CASSLQGRGSYEQYF
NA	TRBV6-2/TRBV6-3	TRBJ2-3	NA	TGTGCCAGCAGTAAGGACACGGCCCTTCCAGATACGCAGTATTTT	CASSKDTALPDTQYF
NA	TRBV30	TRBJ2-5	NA	TGTGCCTGGAGCTTTCGGGAGACCCAGTACTTC	CAWSFRETQYF
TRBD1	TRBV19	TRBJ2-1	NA	TGTGCCAGTAAAGTATGGGGACAGGGTGGGGGTGAGCAGTTCTTC	CASKVWGQGGGEQFF
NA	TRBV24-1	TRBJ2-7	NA	TGTGCCACCAGTGATTCGTATAGTCAGGTCTACGAGCAGTACTTC	CATSDSYSQVYEQYF
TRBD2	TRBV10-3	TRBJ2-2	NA	TGTGCCATCTCCCGGGGGGAGGACACCGGGGAGCTGTTTTTT	CAISRGEDTGELFF
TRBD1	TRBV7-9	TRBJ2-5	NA	TGTGCCAGCAGCTCAAGGCCGGGACAGTCTCCTGATACCCAGTACTTC	CASSSRPGQSPDTQYF
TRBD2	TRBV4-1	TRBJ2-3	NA	TGCGCCAGCAGCCAAGATGGGACTAGCGGGAATCCGCAGTATTTT	CASSQDGTSGNPQYF
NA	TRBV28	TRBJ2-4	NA	TGTGCCAGCAGTTCCTCAGGGTCTCCTATCAAAAACATTCAGTACTTC	CASSSSGSPIKNIQYF
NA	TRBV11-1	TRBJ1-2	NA	TGTGCCAGCAGCTTAGTTGCAGGATGGAAATATGGCTACACCTTC	CASSLVAGWKYGYTF
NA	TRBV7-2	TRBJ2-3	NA	TGTGCCAGCAGCCCGGGACTCAACACAGATACGCAGTATTTT	CASSPGLNTDTQYF
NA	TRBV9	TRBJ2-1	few	TGTGCCAGCAGCGATGTGGTGGCGGGCAATGAGCAGTTCTTC	CASSDVVAGNEQFF
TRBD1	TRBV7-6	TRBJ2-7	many	TGTGCCAGCAGCTCTTCCTCTGGACAGGGGGTATACGGGGCCCTCGAGCAGTACTTC	CASSSSSGQGVYGALEQYF
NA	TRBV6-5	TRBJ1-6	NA	TGTGCCAGCAGTTACTATCCCCGGGATTCACCCCTCCACTTT	CASSYYPRDSPLHF
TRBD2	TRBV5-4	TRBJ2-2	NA	TGTGCCAGCAGCTTGGTTCCAGCGGGGGGGCCCACCGGGGAGCTGTTTTTT	CASSLVPAGGPTGELFF
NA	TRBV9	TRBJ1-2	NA	TGTGCCAGCAGCGTAGATGCGGGGTCCGGCTACACCTTC	CASSVDAGSGYTF
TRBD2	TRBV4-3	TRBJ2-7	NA	TGCGCCAGCAGCCCTCACTTAGCGGGGGGTTCCTACGAGCAGTACTTC	CASSPHLAGGSYEQYF